A single sample is the source of the 6 T cell receptor beta chains below, sequenced in a study of CD8+ T cells in alopecia areata. Specified treatment: oral pan-JAK inhibitor, 5-10 mg twice daily. cDNA reverse transcribed from extracted RNA served as the sequencing template. The data were produced by immunoSEQ multiplex PCR, yet TCRdb's version contains in-frame clones alone and is incomplete. The sample contains more than 200,000 clones, approximately 65% of which appear only once. The source was CD4+ T cells sorted from blood, collected around week 46, from a patient treated with tofacitinib. The receptors derive from a human donor with alopecia areata.

The chain links TRBV30 to TRBJ2-6; D is unresolved. The CDR3 is made up of 14 amino acids. The V and J ends lost 0 bases and 4 bases respectively, with 7 bases between them. CDR1 and CDR2 (germline): GTSNPN, SVGIG (reference sequence). The CDR3 sequence: CAWSVSSGANVLTF. The CDR3 region has the DNA TGTGCCTGGAGTGTATCCTCGGGGGCCAACGTCCTGACTTTC.

The chain has TRBV6-1 and TRBJ1-5; weak D call: TRBD1 (5 bases). This CDR3 has 15 residues. Trimming took 6 bases from V and 2 from J, leaving 14 bases between them. The V gene's germline CDR1 is MNHNS and CDR2 SASEGT. CDR3 sequence reads: CASRPSDTGNQPQHF. CDR3 nucleotide sequence: TGTGCCAGCAGACCCTCGGACACGGGCAATCAGCCCCAGCATTTT.

This clone has only a few counts. This CDR3 is also generated by other DNA sequences in the sample. This chain uses TRBV5-1 with TRBJ2-7; 8 bases map to TRBD1. From germline, CDR1 is SGHRS and CDR2 YFSETQ. The length of the CDR3 is 14 residues. The V gene end was trimmed by 4 bases and the J gene end by 6 bases; junction bases not matched to a gene: 9. CDR3 in amino acids: CASSLDRVEGEQYF. CDR3 nucleotide sequence: TGCGCCAGCAGCCTGGACAGGGTGGAGGGCGAGCAGTACTTC.

This clone was counted only a few times. The CDR3 nucleotides read TGTGCCAGCAGTTTGCCTCGGGGAAGGGACATTCAGTACTTC. Protein: CASSLPRGRDIQYF. The rearrangement joins TRBV28 to TRBJ2-4, with D tentatively TRBD2 (5 bases). The CDR3 has 14 residues. Trimming took 3 bases from V and 8 from J, leaving 14 bases between them. Germline CDR1 MDHEN, CDR2 SYDVKM.

V usage is TRBV29-1 and J usage is TRBJ1-2, with TRBD1 identical over 7 bases. Germline V gives CDR1 SQVTM, CDR2 ANQGSEA. This CDR3 contains 11 residues. V shed 2 bases, J shed 8 bases, and the junction held 2 bases outside the gene matches. The CDR3 DNA sequence: TGCAGCGTTGAACCAGGGGGAGGCTACACCTTC. This translates into CSVEPGGGYTF.

This rearrangement joins TRBV7-2 to TRBJ2-3; D is ambiguous. In germline, CDR1 is SGHTA, CDR2 FQGNSA. Trimming removed 5 bases from V and 0 bases from J, with 9 bases in between. There are 14 residues in the CDR3. The CDR3 protein is CASSARPSTDTQYF. Written as DNA, the CDR3 is TGTGCCAGCAGCGCCCGTCCGAGCACAGATACGCAGTATTTT.